This entry lists 28 T cell receptor beta chains sequenced from one sample in a study of cytomegalovirus exposure and HLA in healthy donors. The PCR used 60 Vbeta and 13 Jbeta primers. Clones were sequenced by immunoSEQ multiplex PCR, and TCRdb holds only the in-frame ones, with some missing. This table holds 130,000 to 150,000 clones, 70% to 75% found once. The source material was PBMCs. The receptor source for this set is a woman between 35 and 50 years old in good health and CMV-seronegative.

The rearrangement links TRBV27 to TRBJ1-6; unclear D gene. V was cut by 6 bases and J by 5 bases, with 14 bases left in between. This CDR3 region has 15 residues. The germline gives CDR1 MNHEY, CDR2 SMNVEV (reference sequence). CDR3 DNA sequence: TGTGCCAGCAGGGAGGTATCCCGTCATAATTCACCCCTCCACTTT. Residues: CASREVSRHNSPLHF.

This sequence joins TRBV6-1 and TRBJ2-1; 7 positions agree with TRBD1. Germline V lookup: CDR1 MNHNS, CDR2 SASEGT. This CDR3 spans 12 amino acids. J was trimmed by 11 bases and V by 6 bases; bases with no gene match: 7. Written as DNA, the CDR3 is TGTGCCAGCAGCCCCAGACAGGGACAGCAGTTCTTC. Translating it yields CASSPRQGQQFF.

The genes are TRBV27 and TRBJ1-1; a weak D match, TRBD1 (5 bases). The CDR3 is 16 residues long. V shed 3 bases and J shed 2 bases, with 16 bases lying between them. Germline values: CDR1 MNHEY, CDR2 SMNVEV (reference sequence). CDR3 nucleotides: TGTGCCAGCAGTTTTGGAGGGGCGGGGGGAAACACTGAAGCTTTCTTT. Its protein is CASSFGGAGGNTEAFF.

In this sample, this clone turned up a few times. The V and J genes are TRBV4-2 and TRBJ2-2, with D possibly matching TRBD2 (6 bases). The CDR3 has 16 amino acids. Germline lookup yields CDR1 LGHNA and CDR2 YNFKEQ. V dropped 1 base and J dropped 1 base, with 10 bases sitting between them. This chain's CDR3 is CASSQGAGKNTGELFF. CDR3 coding DNA: TGTGCCAGCAGCCAAGGGGCGGGGAAGAACACCGGGGAGCTGTTTTTT.

The V gene is TRBV4-1, the J gene TRBJ2-7, with 8 bases fitting TRBD2. This CDR3 is 17 amino acids long. Per germline, CDR1 MGHRA and CDR2 YSYEKL. With 0 bases clipped from V and 3 bases from J, the junction kept 10 bases outside the gene matches. CDR3 bases: TGCGCCAGCAGCCAAGATCGGGGGGGCGAACTAGGCTACGAGCAGTACGTC. Translated: CASSQDRGGELGYEQYV.

The V gene is TRBV28, the J gene TRBJ2-2; D unclear. V was clipped by 6 bases and J by 8 bases, with 7 bases between them. CDR1 MDHEN and CDR2 SYDVKM come from the germline V gene. The CDR3 has 11 residues. CDR3 coding DNA: TGTGCCAGCAGCAAAACAGGGGAGCTGTTTTTT. This translates into CASSKTGELFF.

This clone occurred a few times. CDR3: CASSRNPGTGLEQYV. For the CDR3, the DNA is TGCGCCAGCAGCCGCAACCCGGGGACAGGGCTCGAGCAGTACGTC. V gene TRBV4-1 combines with J gene TRBJ2-7; 9 bases match TRBD1. The CDR3 consists of 15 residues. Germline V CDR1 and CDR2: MGHRA, YSYEKL. V trimming: 4 bases; J trimming: 6 bases; junction bases outside the gene matches: 10.

The chain recombines TRBV29-1 with TRBJ2-7; a possible D gene is TRBD2 (5 bases). Germline CDR1 is SQVTM and CDR2 is ANQGSEA. The CDR3 is 13 amino acids. Trimming took 6 bases from V and 2 from J, leaving 14 bases between them. In nucleotides, the CDR3 is TGCAGCGTGGCGGGCCCTACCCCCTACGAGCAGTACTTC. It specifies CSVAGPTPYEQYF.

This clone has more than one count but fewer than ten. The chain joins TRBV7-2 to TRBJ1-5; the D is unclear. V lost 1 base to trimming and J lost 7 bases, with 11 bases between them. There are 14 residues in the CDR3. CDR1 SGHTA and CDR2 FQGNSA come from the germline V gene. CDR3 protein: CASSLGTVRQPQHF. The CDR3 bases are TGTGCCAGCAGCTTAGGAACAGTTCGGCAGCCCCAGCATTTT. Full variable domain (remainder filled in from reference TRBV7-2 and TRBJ1-5): GAGVSQSPSNKVTEKGKDVELRCDPISGHTALYWYRQSLGQGLEFLIYFQGNSAPDKSGLPSDRFSAERTGGSVSTLTIQRTQQEDSAVYLCASSLGTVRQPQHFGDGTRLSIL.

The chain employs TRBV9 and TRBJ1-1; 8 bases agree with TRBD1. With 3 bases clipped from V and 3 bases from J, the junction kept 13 bases outside the gene matches. The CDR3 sequence is 17 residues long. CDR1 and CDR2 from the germline V gene are SGDLS and YYNGEE. The CDR3, as DNA: TGTGCCAGCAGCGCCTACTCAGGGGGCGGAGGGGACACTGAAGCTTTCTTT. It codes for CASSAYSGGGGDTEAFF.

On this clone itself: The junction differs from germline at one of its ends, possibly a read error. The chain couples TRBV2 to TRBJ2-1; 12 nucleotides line up with TRBD2. The germline V gene has CDR1 SNHLY and CDR2 FYNNEI. The CDR3 runs 15 residues. Written as DNA, the CDR3 is TGTGCCAGCAGCGAAGATAGGACTAGCGGGGACGAGCAGTTCTTC. Its translation: CASSEDRTSGDEQFF.

The V gene is TRBV11-2, the J gene TRBJ2-5; 10 nucleotides match TRBD2. Germline CDR1 SGHAT, CDR2 FQNNGV. CDR3 length equals 17 residues. J lost 5 bases, V lost 0 bases, and 9 bases had no gene match. Here the CDR3 reads CASSLDLLAGVNETQYF. The CDR3 DNA reads as TGTGCCAGCAGCTTAGATCTGCTAGCGGGGGTTAACGAGACCCAGTACTTC.

The J gene is TRBJ2-3, the V gene TRBV25-1; TRBD2 might be the D (5 bases). V shed 3 bases and J shed 2 bases, with 12 bases lying between them. The length of the CDR3 is 15 residues. The germline V gene encodes CDR1 MGHDK and CDR2 SYGVNS. CDR3 DNA: TGTGCCAGCAGTGACCCCCGGGATATCACAGATACGCAGTATTTT. The encoded protein is CASSDPRDITDTQYF. Based on the CDR3 plus reference TRBV25-1 and TRBJ2-3, the full variable domain is EADIYQTPRYLVIGTGKKITLECSQTMGHDKMYWYQQDPGMELHLIHYSYGVNSTEKGDLSSESTVSRIRTEHFPLTLESARPSHTSQYLCASSDPRDITDTQYFGPGTRLTVL.

This rearrangement joins TRBV6-4 to TRBJ2-2, with TRBD1 matching over 8 bases. Germline V lookup: CDR1 MRHNA, CDR2 SNTAGT. The V gene end was trimmed by 5 bases and the J gene end by 0 bases; junction bases not matched to a gene: 8. The CDR3 length is 17 residues. This CDR3 reads CASSPGQGGPNTGELFF. The DNA for the CDR3 is TGTGCCAGCAGTCCCGGACAGGGAGGTCCGAACACCGGGGAGCTGTTTTTT.

The rearrangement joins TRBV4-1 to TRBJ1-4; 7 positions agree with TRBD1. V lost 1 base, J lost 2 bases, and 4 bases stayed unmatched. The germline gives CDR1 MGHRA, CDR2 YSYEKL. The CDR3 covers 16 residues. CDR3 sequence (DNA): TGCGCCAGCAGCCAAGGCTCGACAGGGACTAATGAAAAACTGTTTTTT. Translated: CASSQGSTGTNEKLFF.

The chain has TRBV11-2 and TRBJ2-7, with D hard to call. The CDR3 extends over 13 amino acids. Trimming shortened V by 5 bases and J by 1 base, and 9 bases separated the two germline ends. CDR1 SGHAT and CDR2 FQNNGV come from the germline V gene. Written as DNA, the CDR3 is TGTGCCAGCAGCCCTCGACTGTCCTACGAGCAGTACTTC. Translating it yields CASSPRLSYEQYF.

This clone was detected only a few times. This chain joins TRBV11-2 and TRBJ1-5; D remains ambiguous. Germline V CDR1 and CDR2: SGHAT, FQNNGV. This CDR3 spans 13 amino acids. Trimming shortened V by 3 bases and J by 2 bases, and 5 bases separated the two germline ends. The CDR3 is CASSFNRNQPQHF. CDR3 nucleotide sequence: TGTGCCAGCAGCTTCAATCGCAATCAGCCCCAGCATTTT.

This chain uses TRBV7-6 with TRBJ2-2; TRBD1 matches 10 bases. This CDR3 is 15 amino acids long. V shed 1 base, J shed 10 bases, and the junction held 6 bases outside the gene matches. CDR1 is SGHVS, CDR2 FNYEAQ, per germline. CDR3: CASSLGTGGRSELFF. In DNA, the CDR3 is TGTGCCAGCAGCTTAGGGACAGGGGGGCGTTCGGAGCTGTTTTTT.

The rearrangement links TRBV29-1 to TRBJ2-1, with D possibly being TRBD1 (5 bases). This CDR3 has 16 amino acids. The germline V gene has CDR1 SQVTM and CDR2 ANQGSEA. Trimming removed 0 bases at V and 0 bases at J, with 12 bases between. CDR3 nucleotides: TGCAGCGTTGAAGAAGGGGTCGAGAGCTCCTACAATGAGCAGTTCTTC. Amino acids: CSVEEGVESSYNEQFF.

This chain joins TRBV19 and TRBJ2-2; D gene uncertain. From germline, CDR1 is LNHDA and CDR2 SQIVND (reference sequence). With 5 bases removed from V and 5 bases from J, the gap between germline ends came to 9 bases. This CDR3 spans 13 amino acids. In DNA, the CDR3 is TGTGCCAGTAGTCAAGTACTTACCGGGGAGCTGTTTTTT. Translated, it gives CASSQVLTGELFF.

The chain combines TRBV28 with TRBJ1-1; D call uncertain. The V end lost 5 bases, the J end lost 0 bases, and 16 bases lay between the germline ends. There are 16 residues in the CDR3. Germline V lookup: CDR1 MDHEN, CDR2 SYDVKM. CDR3 sequence reads: CASSLAAVGLNTEAFF. The CDR3 bases are TGTGCCAGCAGTCTCGCCGCGGTAGGTTTGAACACTGAAGCTTTCTTT.

This sequence joins TRBV13 and TRBJ2-5, with D hard to call. The length of the CDR3 is 12 residues. The germline V gene has CDR1 PRHDT and CDR2 FYEKMQ (reference sequence). Trimming took 1 base from V and 5 from J, leaving 5 bases between them. This CDR3 is CASSLVRETQYF. The CDR3 nucleotides read TGTGCCAGCAGCTTAGTACGGGAGACCCAGTACTTC.

The CDR3 DNA reads as TGTGCCAGCAGCGACCGGACTAGCGGGGGGCCGATACCCAACACCGGGGAGCTGTTTTTT. Its protein product is CASSDRTSGGPIPNTGELFF. The rearrangement joins TRBV9 to TRBJ2-2, with 14 bases aligning to TRBD2. The CDR3 runs to 20 residues. Germline V CDR1 and CDR2: SGDLS, YYNGEE. Trimming cost V 3 bases and J 2 bases; bases outside gene matches: 12.

This rearrangement joins TRBV5-6 to TRBJ1-3, with 8 bases aligning to TRBD1. The CDR3 has 16 amino acids. Trimming cost V 3 bases and J 2 bases; bases outside gene matches: 7. Germline V gene data show CDR1 as SGHDT and CDR2 as YYEEEE. Written as DNA, the CDR3 is TGTGCCAGCAGCTACCGACAGGGGAATACTGGAAACACCATATATTTT. This sequence encodes CASSYRQGNTGNTIYF.

The V gene is TRBV5-6, the J gene TRBJ1-1; 9 bases map to TRBD1. Germline CDR1 SGHDT, CDR2 YYEEEE. V lost 3 bases, J lost 1 base, and 7 bases stayed unmatched. The CDR3 length is 16 residues. This chain's CDR3 is CASSWDRVLTNTEAFF. CDR3 nucleotides: TGTGCCAGCAGCTGGGACAGGGTCTTGACGAACACTGAAGCTTTCTTT.

Concerning this clone itself: A read error may produce the germline difference seen at one junction end. This sequence joins TRBV7-3 and TRBJ2-7; D not resolved. The CDR3 extends over 11 amino acids. Germline V CDR1 and CDR2: SGHTA, FQGTGA. CDR3 loop: CASSLLAPPRF. CDR3 in DNA: TGTGCCAGCAGCTTATTGGCCCCGCCACGATTC.

The J gene is TRBJ2-6, the V gene TRBV5-6, with D maybe TRBD2 (5 bases). Trimming shortened V by 3 bases and J by 4 bases, and 11 bases separated the two germline ends. This CDR3 spans 15 amino acids. The V gene's germline CDR1 is SGHDT and CDR2 YYEEEE. The CDR3 protein is CASSSGSGGANVLTF. CDR3 coding DNA: TGTGCCAGCAGCTCGGGGTCGGGGGGGGCCAACGTCCTGACTTTC.

The chain links TRBV7-8 to TRBJ1-4, with TRBD1 matching 9 bases. V was pared by 3 bases and J by 4 bases, with 6 bases of the junction left unmatched. The length of the CDR3 is 16 residues. Germline V gene lookup returns CDR1 SGHVS and CDR2 FQNEAQ. CDR3 nucleotide sequence: TGTGCCAGCAGCTTTCGCCCGGGACAGGGTAATGAAAAACTGTTTTTT. Residues: CASSFRPGQGNEKLFF.